Below, 11 T cell receptor beta chains from the same sample are listed, as sequenced in a study of T-cell memory formation after mild COVID-19. From the 5' RACE reads, TCRdb called clonotypes with MiXCR, one entry per CDR3 protein. This table holds roughly 130,000 distinct CDR3 sequences, 5% to 6.5% found once. Sequencing was performed on PBMCs or a T cell subset sorted from them (not recorded which). Receptors were obtained from an adult woman who had mild COVID-19 (a few samples of this study predate the infection). Cell type and time point are not known.

The chain has TRBV12-3 or TRBV12-4 and TRBJ2-1; 8 bases agree with TRBD2. This CDR3 contains 15 residues. With V trimmed by 2 bases and J by 8 bases, 8 bases remained unmatched. CDR3 sequence reads: CASSLYSGDIHEQFF. The CDR3 coding sequence is TGTGCCAGCAGTTTATATAGCGGGGACATACATGAGCAGTTCTTC.

The CDR3 loop reads CASSHAPGGGTEAFF. Here the CDR3 DNA reads TGTGCCAGCAGCCATGCCCCAGGGGGAGGCACTGAAGCTTTCTTT. This chain joins TRBV3-1 and TRBJ1-1, with 7 bases identical to TRBD1. The CDR3 has 15 residues. V shed 3 bases, J shed 4 bases, and the junction held 8 bases outside the gene matches. The V gene's germline CDR1 is LGHDT and CDR2 YNNKEL (reference sequence). Complete variable domain (other parts from reference TRBV3-1 and TRBJ1-1): DTAVSQTPKYLVTQMGNDKSIKCEQNLGHDTMYWYKQDSKKFLKIMFSYNNKELIINETVPNRFSPKSPDKAHLNLHINSLELGDSAVYFCASSHAPGGGTEAFFGQGTRLTVV.

The CDR3 reads CASSSEGPPYEQYF. The CDR3 DNA is TGTGCCAGCAGTTCCGAAGGCCCTCCCTACGAGCAGTACTTC. The V gene is TRBV12-3 or TRBV12-4, the J gene TRBJ2-7; D remains ambiguous. CDR3 length equals 14 residues. V was clipped by 4 bases and J by 2 bases, with 12 bases between them.

This clonotype was seen at least ten times. J is TRBJ2-1 and V is TRBV2; D unclear. V was pared by 2 bases and J by 5 bases, with 13 bases between. Per germline, CDR1 SNHLY and CDR2 FYNNEI. The CDR3 is made up of 15 amino acids. The CDR3 nucleotides are TGTGCCAGCAGTGAATCCTCTCCTGGCCACAATGAGCAGTTCTTC. It yields the protein CASSESSPGHNEQFF.

This clonotype was recorded many times. The chain combines TRBV20-1 with TRBJ2-5; D is uncertain. The CDR3 length is 13 residues. Deletions cut 5 bases from V and 0 bases from J, with 10 bases between. Germline CDR1 DFQATT, CDR2 SNEGSKA (reference sequence). The CDR3 bases are TGCAGTGCTGACATTGCGTACCAAGAGACCCAGTACTTC. This codes for CSADIAYQETQYF.

This clonotype was seen more than once but under ten times. The chain combines TRBV20-1 with TRBJ2-1; the D is unclear. V shed 4 bases and J shed 0 bases, with 16 bases lying between them. Germline V gene sequence: CDR1 DFQATT, CDR2 SNEGSKA (reference sequence). The length of the CDR3 is 16 residues. Here the CDR3 reads CSAIAPGFSSYNEQFF. In nucleotides, the CDR3 is TGCAGTGCTATAGCCCCGGGCTTTAGCTCCTACAATGAGCAGTTCTTC.

In this sample, this clonotype turned up many times. The chain uses TRBV3-1 and TRBJ2-1, with D perhaps given as TRBD1 or TRBD2 (5 bases each). In germline, CDR1 is LGHDT, CDR2 YNNKEL (reference sequence). Trimming took 7 bases from V and 3 from J, leaving 13 bases between them. The CDR3 spans 14 residues. This CDR3 reads CASKLGGVYNEQFF. The CDR3 DNA follows: TGTGCCAGCAAACTTGGGGGAGTCTACAATGAGCAGTTCTTC.

Many counts were recorded for this clonotype. This rearrangement joins TRBV15 to TRBJ1-3; D perhaps matches TRBD1 (6 bases). Germline CDR1 LNHNV, CDR2 YYDKDF (reference sequence). The CDR3 runs to 15 residues. Trimming shortened V by 5 bases and J by 0 bases, and 11 bases separated the two germline ends. The CDR3 loop is CATSLRGSSGNTIYF. The CDR3 region has the DNA TGTGCCACCAGCCTCAGGGGAAGCTCTGGAAACACCATATATTTT.

Many counts were recorded for this clonotype. The genes are TRBV7-9 and TRBJ2-1; TRBD2 matches 8 bases. This CDR3 comprises 15 residues. V shed 5 bases, J shed 1 base, and the junction held 4 bases outside the gene matches. The germline V gene encodes CDR1 SEHNR and CDR2 FQNEAQ (reference sequence). DNA of the CDR3: TGTGCCAGCAGCCGCAGCGGGGGATCCTACAATGAGCAGTTCTTC. Residues: CASSRSGGSYNEQFF. Supplemented by reference TRBV7-9 and TRBJ2-1, the full variable domain reads DTGVSQNPRHKITKRGQNVTFRCDPISEHNRLYWYRQTLGQGPEFLTYFQNEAQLEKSRLLSDRFSAERPKGSFSTLEIQRTEQGDSAMYLCASSRSGGSYNEQFFGPGTRLTVL.

The V call is TRBV5-1, the J call TRBJ2-4; D is unclear. V lost 0 bases to trimming and J lost 0 bases, with 10 bases between them. The V gene's germline CDR1 is SGHRS and CDR2 YFSETQ. CDR3 length: 16 residues. This chain's CDR3 is CASSLAGSLAKNIQYF. CDR3 bases: TGCGCCAGCAGCTTGGCGGGCAGTCTAGCCAAAAACATTCAGTACTTC.

This clonotype showed up just a few times. This chain links TRBV6-2 or TRBV6-3 with TRBJ2-1; weak D call: TRBD1 (6 bases). This CDR3 has 13 amino acids. Germline V lookup: CDR1 MNHEY, CDR2 SVGEGT. V lost 0 bases, J lost 15 bases, and 15 bases lay in between. The CDR3 region has the DNA TGTGCCAGCAGTTACTCTCCGGGAAGGGGGTTGTTCTTC. This sequence encodes CASSYSPGRGLFF.